The 19 T cell receptor beta chains in this list originate from one sample, sequenced in a study of blood T cell repertoires in COVID-19. Repertoires were generated with immunoSEQ multiplex PCR, while TCRdb's copy carries only in-frame clones and drops some. Among some 300,000 clones listed, roughly nine tenths were seen once. Sequencing used PBMCs or T cells enriched from blood (not recorded which). All receptors come from a young woman who had recovered from COVID-19.

The chain is built from TRBV5-8 and TRBJ2-5, with 13 bases matching TRBD2. There are 18 residues in the CDR3. Germline loops: CDR1 SGHTS, CDR2 YDEGEE. V shed 4 bases, J shed 0 bases, and the junction held 9 bases outside the gene matches. CDR3 DNA sequence: TGTGCCAGCAGCCCTGGACTAGCGGGAGAGTCGTACCAAGAGACCCAGTACTTC. As protein: CASSPGLAGESYQETQYF.

This clone was seen only once. J is TRBJ2-1 and V is TRBV29-1, with TRBD2 as a possible D gene (5 bases). The CDR3 covers 14 residues. CDR1 SQVTM and CDR2 ANQGSEA come from the germline V gene. V lost 4 bases to trimming and J lost 0 bases, with 10 bases between them. The CDR3 nucleotides are TGCAGCGTTGGTAGGGAGTTCTCCTACAATGAGCAGTTCTTC. It translates to CSVGREFSYNEQFF.

The chain uses TRBV11-2 and TRBJ1-1; 8 bases match TRBD1. Trimming at V came to 4 bases and at J to 7 bases, leaving 2 bases not matched to a gene. The CDR3 has 12 residues. From germline, CDR1 is SGHAT and CDR2 FQNNGV. CDR3 protein: CASSSTGDEAFF. As DNA, the CDR3 is TGTGCCAGCAGCTCGACAGGGGATGAAGCTTTCTTT.

The V call is TRBV7-9, the J call TRBJ1-2, with a weak D call TRBD1 (6 bases). The germline gives CDR1 SEHNR, CDR2 FQNEAQ (reference sequence). V lost 5 bases to trimming and J lost 4 bases, with 11 bases between them. There are 13 residues in the CDR3. CDR3: CASSGGHVYGYTF. The CDR3 DNA is TGTGCCAGCAGCGGGGGACACGTCTATGGCTACACCTTC.

This clone was seen a handful of times. V and J are TRBV5-1 and TRBJ1-1, with 9 bases matching TRBD1. Germline V gene lookup returns CDR1 SGHRS and CDR2 YFSETQ. This CDR3 region has 14 residues. Unmatched junction bases numbered 5, after V lost 4 bases and J lost 4 bases. The CDR3 DNA is TGCGCCAGCAGCGTCTTACAGGGGGCCACTGAAGCTTTCTTT. Encoded protein: CASSVLQGATEAFF.

CDR3 amino acids: CAIRRAGENYEQYF. In DNA form, the CDR3 reads TGTGCCATTCGACGAGCGGGAGAGAACTACGAGCAGTACTTC. V and J are TRBV10-3 and TRBJ2-7; 8 bases are a match to TRBD2. Germline V gene lookup returns CDR1 ENHRY and CDR2 SYGVKD. The CDR3 runs to 14 residues. The trim removed 9 bases at V and 3 bases at J, leaving 10 bases unmatched.

The chain uses TRBV19 and TRBJ1-5; weak D call: TRBD1 (5 bases). This CDR3 has 14 residues. Between the trimmed V and J ends, which lost 7 bases and 3 bases, there was a span of 13 bases. Germline V CDR1 and CDR2: LNHDA, SQIVND (reference sequence). The CDR3 nucleotides read TGTGCCAGTACGGACGGGACTTACAATCAGCCCCAGCATTTT. Its translation is CASTDGTYNQPQHF.

The chain employs TRBV19 and TRBJ1-2; 9 bases are shared with TRBD1. The CDR3 spans 16 residues. Germline CDR1 is LNHDA and CDR2 is SQIVND (reference sequence). J gave up 5 bases and V 8 bases, and 15 bases lay outside the gene matches. CDR3 protein: CASGPGTGSSSYGYTF. The CDR3 DNA is TGTGCCAGTGGCCCCGGGACAGGGTCTTCCTCTTATGGCTACACCTTC.

This chain links TRBV27 with TRBJ2-7, with D perhaps TRBD1 (5 bases). This CDR3 spans 14 amino acids. Per the germline V gene, CDR1 is MNHEY and CDR2 is SMNVEV (reference sequence). With 0 bases removed from V and 5 bases from J, the gap between germline ends came to 11 bases. The CDR3 reads CASSLSSQGDEQYF. CDR3 DNA sequence: TGTGCCAGCAGTTTATCTAGTCAGGGCGACGAGCAGTACTTC.

The rearrangement links TRBV4-1 to TRBJ1-3; TRBD1 might be the D (5 bases). Germline loops: CDR1 MGHRA, CDR2 YSYEKL. This CDR3 has 16 amino acids. V shed 3 bases and J shed 2 bases, with 14 bases lying between them. CDR3 protein: CASSQLQALPGNTIYF. DNA for the CDR3: TGCGCCAGCAGCCAGTTACAGGCTCTTCCTGGAAACACCATATATTTT.

In this sample, this clone turned up a few times. This chain's CDR3 is CASSLAGNTEAFF. The CDR3 DNA reads as TGTGCCAGCAGCTTGGCCGGGAACACTGAAGCTTTCTTT. This chain connects TRBV5-5 to TRBJ1-1; no clear D gene. The CDR3 loop spans 13 amino acids. With 0 bases removed from V and 1 base from J, the gap between germline ends came to 4 bases. Germline V gives CDR1 SGHKS, CDR2 YYEKEE (reference sequence).

The V and J genes are TRBV5-1 and TRBJ1-1; 9 nucleotides agree with TRBD1. Unmatched junction bases numbered 7, after V lost 1 base and J lost 0 bases. From germline, CDR1 is SGHRS and CDR2 YFSETQ. The CDR3 has 17 amino acids. CDR3 region: CASSLIGTGTMNTEAFF. The CDR3 DNA sequence: TGCGCCAGCAGCTTGATAGGGACAGGGACCATGAACACTGAAGCTTTCTTT. Full variable domain (rest looked up from reference TRBV5-1 and TRBJ1-1): KAGVTQTPRYLIKTRGQQVTLSCSPISGHRSVSWYQQTPGQGLQFLFEYFSETQRNKGNFPGRFSGRQFSNSRSEMNVSTLELGDSALYLCASSLIGTGTMNTEAFFGQGTRLTVV.

DNA for the CDR3: TGTGCCAGCAGTTTCCGGGACACCTACGAGCAGTACTTC. It yields the protein CASSFRDTYEQYF. The chain is built from TRBV27 and TRBJ2-7; TRBD1 might be the D (6 bases). Trimming shortened V by 3 bases and J by 2 bases, and 8 bases separated the two germline ends. The CDR3 has 13 amino acids. Germline values: CDR1 MNHEY, CDR2 SMNVEV (reference sequence).

The CDR3 loop is CASSQVGGLLSGNTIYF. CDR3 nucleotide sequence: TGTGCCAGCAGCCAAGTCGGGGGGCTCCTCTCTGGAAACACCATATATTTT. The chain couples TRBV3-1 (or the pseudogene TRBV3-2) to TRBJ1-3; maybe TRBD1 (6 bases). The CDR3 has 17 residues. With 1 base removed from V and 0 bases from J, the gap between germline ends came to 13 bases. The germline V gene encodes CDR1 LGHDT and CDR2 YNNKEL (reference sequence).

This sequence joins TRBV13 and TRBJ2-7, with 10 bases aligning to TRBD1. Trimming took 5 bases from V and 0 from J; bases not matched to a gene: 10. The CDR3 extends over 17 amino acids. CDR1 and CDR2 (germline): PRHDT, FYEKMQ (reference sequence). CDR3 DNA sequence: TGTGCCAGCAGCCTTATGAGGGACAGGGGCTCCTCCTACGAGCAGTACTTC. It translates to CASSLMRDRGSSYEQYF.

V is TRBV15 and J is TRBJ1-6; 8 bases agree with TRBD1. V shed 4 bases, J shed 13 bases, and the junction held 6 bases outside the gene matches. In germline, CDR1 is LNHNV, CDR2 YYDKDF (reference sequence). The CDR3 loop spans 13 amino acids. CDR3 in amino acids: CATSIKQGVPLHF. The CDR3 DNA is TGTGCCACCAGCATTAAACAGGGGGTCCCCCTCCACTTT.

J is TRBJ1-1 and V is TRBV13; D is unclear. There are 12 residues in the CDR3. From germline, CDR1 is PRHDT and CDR2 FYEKMQ (reference sequence). V was clipped by 5 bases and J by 5 bases, with 9 bases between them. The CDR3 protein is CASSGGRTEAFF. CDR3 DNA sequence: TGTGCCAGCAGCGGAGGGAGGACTGAAGCTTTCTTT.

In this sample, this clone turned up once. V usage is TRBV5-1 and J usage is TRBJ2-3, with TRBD2 matching 8 bases. Germline trimming cut 1 base from V and 0 bases from J; bases unmatched to any gene: 1. There are 15 residues in the CDR3. The germline gives CDR1 SGHRS, CDR2 YFSETQ. CDR3 protein: CASSLSSGSTDTQYF. Written as DNA, the CDR3 is TGCGCCAGCAGCTTGTCTAGCGGGAGCACAGATACGCAGTATTTT.

This clone was detected once. This chain links TRBV15 with TRBJ1-2; D remains ambiguous. The CDR3 is 13 amino acids. V lost 3 bases to trimming and J lost 1 base, with 6 bases between them. Germline lookup yields CDR1 LNHNV and CDR2 YYDKDF (reference sequence). The CDR3 here is CATSSLNNYGYTF. CDR3 sequence (DNA): TGTGCCACCAGCAGCCTTAATAACTATGGCTACACCTTC.